This T cell receptor beta chain appears in the sequencing data of a study of blood T cell repertoires in COVID-19. Turning to the study itself: The United States, Italy and Spain were the sources of the acute and convalescent COVID-19 samples.

This CDR3 is 17 amino acids long. V lost 0 bases to trimming and J lost 4 bases; unmatched junction nucleotides: 7. Germline V gene lookup returns CDR1 SGHNT and CDR2 YYREEE (reference sequence). Per the study methods: Nucleated cell number was recorded as an estimate derived from reference gene primer amplification. Sequencing used immunoSEQ multiplex PCR; TCRdb keeps in-frame clones, though not all of them. V, J and clone size are those of that table, while D and trimming were read from the DNA. The table includes 210,000 or so clones, roughly four fifths detected once. Sequenced: peripheral blood. The chain recombines TRBV5-4 with TRBJ2-3; 11 bases agree with TRBD2. The sequence came from a woman between 45 and 65 years old with active or convalescent COVID-19. The CDR3 nucleotides read TGTGCCAGCAGCTTGGGGGTAGCGGGAGGGCAGGCAGATACGCAGTATTTT. It encodes CASSLGVAGGQADTQYF.